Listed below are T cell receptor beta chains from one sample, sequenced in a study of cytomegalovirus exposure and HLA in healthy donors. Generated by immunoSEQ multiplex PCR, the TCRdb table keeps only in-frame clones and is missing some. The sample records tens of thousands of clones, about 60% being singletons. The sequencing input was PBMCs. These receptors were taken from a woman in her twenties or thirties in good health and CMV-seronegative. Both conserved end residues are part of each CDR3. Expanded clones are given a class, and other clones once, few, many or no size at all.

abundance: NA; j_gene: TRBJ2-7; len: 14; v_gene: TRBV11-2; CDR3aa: CASSPRPGSYEQYF
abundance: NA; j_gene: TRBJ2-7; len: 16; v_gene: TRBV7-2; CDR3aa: CASSFSKRGGRYEQYF
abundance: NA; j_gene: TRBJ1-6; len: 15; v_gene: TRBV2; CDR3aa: CASSERGIYNSPLHF
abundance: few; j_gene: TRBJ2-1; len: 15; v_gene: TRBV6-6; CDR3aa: CASRDSGRALNEQFF
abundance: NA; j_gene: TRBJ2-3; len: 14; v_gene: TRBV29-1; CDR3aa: CSVAPRGSTGTQYF
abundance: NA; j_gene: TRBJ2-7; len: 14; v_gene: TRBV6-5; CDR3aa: CASMRDLSDYEQYF
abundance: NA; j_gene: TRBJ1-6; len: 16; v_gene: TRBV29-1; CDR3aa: CNIGWQGPHGISPLHF
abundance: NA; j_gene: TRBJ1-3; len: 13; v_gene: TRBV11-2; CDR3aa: CASTVAGRNTIYF
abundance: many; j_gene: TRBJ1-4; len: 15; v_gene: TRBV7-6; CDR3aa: CASSLEQGLGEKLFF
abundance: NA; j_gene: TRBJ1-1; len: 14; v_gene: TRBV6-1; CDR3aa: CASSIQTANTEAFF
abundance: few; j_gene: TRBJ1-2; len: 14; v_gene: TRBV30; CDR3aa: CAWSGKRSGYGYTF
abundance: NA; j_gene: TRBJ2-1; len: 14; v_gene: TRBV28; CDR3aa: CASKTSGSENEQFF
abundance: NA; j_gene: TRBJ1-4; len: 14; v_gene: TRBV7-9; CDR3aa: CASSSPATNEKLFF
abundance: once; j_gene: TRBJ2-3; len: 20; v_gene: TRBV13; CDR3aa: CASSKYRRTSGRRGADTQYF
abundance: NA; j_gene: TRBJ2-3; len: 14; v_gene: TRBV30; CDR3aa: CAGDAGTSTDTQYF
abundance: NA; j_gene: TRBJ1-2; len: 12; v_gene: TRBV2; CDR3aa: CASSEDSYGYTF
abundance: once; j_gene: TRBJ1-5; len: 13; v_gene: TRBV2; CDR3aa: CASRGQSNQPQHF
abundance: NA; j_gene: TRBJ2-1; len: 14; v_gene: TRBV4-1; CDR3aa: CASSQALAGNEQFF
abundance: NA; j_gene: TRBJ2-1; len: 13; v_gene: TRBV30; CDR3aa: CAGGLAPYNEQFF
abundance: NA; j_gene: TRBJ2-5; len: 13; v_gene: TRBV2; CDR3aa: CASSRGGRETQYF
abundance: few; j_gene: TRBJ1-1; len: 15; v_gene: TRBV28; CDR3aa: CASSLMGAGSTEAFF
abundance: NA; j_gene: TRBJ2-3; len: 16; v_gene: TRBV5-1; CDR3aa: CASSRPGTGGTDTQYF
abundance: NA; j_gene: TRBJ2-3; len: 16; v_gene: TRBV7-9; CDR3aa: CASSSHARGGTDTQYF
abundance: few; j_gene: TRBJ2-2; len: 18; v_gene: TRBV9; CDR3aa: CASSVGPRVQTNTGELFF
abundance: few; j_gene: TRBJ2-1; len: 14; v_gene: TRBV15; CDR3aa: CATSASGPGREQFF
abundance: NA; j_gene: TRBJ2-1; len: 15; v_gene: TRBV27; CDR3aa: CASTVRWGLDYEQFF
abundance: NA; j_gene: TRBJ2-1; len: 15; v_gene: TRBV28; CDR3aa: CASSLRQGRRDEQFF
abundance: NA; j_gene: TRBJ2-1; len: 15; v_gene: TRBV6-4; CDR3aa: CASSDSFSPGNEQFF
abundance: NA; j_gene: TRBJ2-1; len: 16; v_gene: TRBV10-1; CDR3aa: CASSGPGGARGNEQFF
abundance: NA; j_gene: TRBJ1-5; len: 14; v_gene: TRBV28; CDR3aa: CASSLGSYNQPQHF
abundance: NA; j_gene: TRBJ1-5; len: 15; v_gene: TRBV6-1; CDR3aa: CASSDETGGIVSQHF
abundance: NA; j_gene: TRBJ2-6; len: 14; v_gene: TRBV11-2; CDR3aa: CASSPHSGANVLTF
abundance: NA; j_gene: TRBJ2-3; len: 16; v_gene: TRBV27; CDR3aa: CASSLEGPIRTDTQYF
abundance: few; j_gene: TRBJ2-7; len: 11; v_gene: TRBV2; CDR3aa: CASGTMYEQYF
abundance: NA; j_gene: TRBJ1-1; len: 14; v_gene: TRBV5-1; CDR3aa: CASGVGGGNTEAFF
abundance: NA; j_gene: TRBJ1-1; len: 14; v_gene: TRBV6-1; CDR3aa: CASSEGRMNTEAFF
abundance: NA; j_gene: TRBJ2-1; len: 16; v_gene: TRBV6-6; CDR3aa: CASSRGLAGGNNEQFF
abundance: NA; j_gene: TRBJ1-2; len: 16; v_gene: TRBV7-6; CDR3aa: CASSSGTGERDYGYTF
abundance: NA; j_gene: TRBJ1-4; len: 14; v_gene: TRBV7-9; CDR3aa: CASSSLTGTEKLFF
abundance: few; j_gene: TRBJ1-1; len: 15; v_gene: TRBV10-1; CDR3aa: CASSEQGRGNTEAFF
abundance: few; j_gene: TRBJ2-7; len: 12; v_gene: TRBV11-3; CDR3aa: CASSSGNYEQYF
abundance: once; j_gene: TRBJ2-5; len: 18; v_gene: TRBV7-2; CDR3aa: CASSLRGSLAGGVETQYF
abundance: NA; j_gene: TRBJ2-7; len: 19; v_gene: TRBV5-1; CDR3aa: CASSYKGLAGAHSSYEQYF
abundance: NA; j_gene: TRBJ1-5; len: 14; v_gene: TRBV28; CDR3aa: CASREGFSNQPQHF
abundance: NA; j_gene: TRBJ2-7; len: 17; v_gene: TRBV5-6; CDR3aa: CASSPLSGQGKNHEQYF
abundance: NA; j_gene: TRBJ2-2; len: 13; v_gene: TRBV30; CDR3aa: CAWSVSGSGELFF
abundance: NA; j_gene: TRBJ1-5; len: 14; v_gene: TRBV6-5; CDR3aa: CASSRDSQNQPQHF
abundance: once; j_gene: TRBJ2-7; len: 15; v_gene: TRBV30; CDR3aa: CAWSVPGQGKYEQYF
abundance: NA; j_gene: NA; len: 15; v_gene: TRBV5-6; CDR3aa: CASSVDRGPFYEQYF
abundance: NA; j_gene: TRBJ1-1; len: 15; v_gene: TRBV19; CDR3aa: CASSIVTGFIAEAFF
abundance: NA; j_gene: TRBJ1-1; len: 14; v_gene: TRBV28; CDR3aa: CASSPTGENTEAFF
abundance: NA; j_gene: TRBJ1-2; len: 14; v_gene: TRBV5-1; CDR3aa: CASSPAGGNYGYTF
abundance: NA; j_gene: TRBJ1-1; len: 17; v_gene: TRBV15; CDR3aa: CAASRVTYRGLNTEAFF
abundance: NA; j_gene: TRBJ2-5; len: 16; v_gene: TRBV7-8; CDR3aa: CASSSSRGQSQETQYF
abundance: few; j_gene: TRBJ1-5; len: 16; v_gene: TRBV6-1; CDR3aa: CASSERSDRVNQPQHF
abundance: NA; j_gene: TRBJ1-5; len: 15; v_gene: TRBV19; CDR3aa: CASCPFGHSNQPQHF
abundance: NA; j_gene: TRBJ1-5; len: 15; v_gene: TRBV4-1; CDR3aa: CASSQAGGSNQPQHF
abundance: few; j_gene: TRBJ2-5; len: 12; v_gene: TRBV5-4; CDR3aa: CASSLDGETQYF
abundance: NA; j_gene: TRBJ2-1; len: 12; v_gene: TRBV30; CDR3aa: CAWRGQLYEQFF